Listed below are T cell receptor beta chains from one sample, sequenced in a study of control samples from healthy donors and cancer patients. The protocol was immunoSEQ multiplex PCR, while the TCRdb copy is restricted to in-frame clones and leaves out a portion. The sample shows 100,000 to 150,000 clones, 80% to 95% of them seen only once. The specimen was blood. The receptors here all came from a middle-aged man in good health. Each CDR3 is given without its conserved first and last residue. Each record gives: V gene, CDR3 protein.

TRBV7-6,ASSIQQGATNEKLF
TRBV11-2,ASSQHPDPKATEAF
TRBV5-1,ASSLGTGEKLF
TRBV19,ATHPRVMNTEAF
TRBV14,ASSRDSNQPQH
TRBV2,ASSEIISGGASEQF
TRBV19,ASSSVQGYT
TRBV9,ASSVTSNEQF
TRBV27,ASSLGPDYEQY
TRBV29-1,SVEDPRVGAGNTIY
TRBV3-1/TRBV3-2,ASSHLSDEQY
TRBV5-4,ASSSRTDTQY
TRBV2,ASSQGAGNIQY
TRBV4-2,ASSQVWGGSGANVLT
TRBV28,ASSGTGYGYT
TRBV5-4,ASSLGLAGGPQGYEQY
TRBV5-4,ASSLGQGAFYGELF
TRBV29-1,SVQKTNTGELF
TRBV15,ATSRAFGGETQY
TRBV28,ASSPGTSYSNQPQH
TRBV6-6,ASSPGQYNEQF
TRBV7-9,ASSLDGEGYGYT
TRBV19,ASRVEESSYNEQF
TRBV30,AWKERGSGNTIY
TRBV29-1,SVDSGNTIY